This T cell receptor beta chain originates from a study of blood T cell repertoires in COVID-19. Background on the study: Whether acute or convalescent, the COVID-19 samples came from the United States, Italy and Spain. T cells, B-cell-depleted T cells, or PBMCs supplied cDNA or gDNA.

Original methodology: It was from reference gene primer amplification that nucleated cell counts were estimated. Generated by immunoSEQ multiplex PCR, the TCRdb table keeps only in-frame clones and is missing some. V and J calls and clone size are given by that table; D and trimming were obtained from the DNA. The sample contains about 150,000 clones, roughly nine tenths of which appear only once. The clonotype comes from a human donor in a cohort sampled during active COVID-19. Sequencing used peripheral blood.

CDR3 DNA sequence: TGCAGCGTAGGACAGGGGAGCTCTGGAAACACCATATATTTT. Its protein product is CSVGQGSSGNTIYF. The rearrangement links TRBV29-1 to TRBJ1-3, with 9 bases lining up with TRBD1. The CDR3 runs to 14 residues. V dropped 6 bases and J dropped 0; count of bases not matched to a gene: 3. The germline V gene encodes CDR1 SQVTM and CDR2 ANQGSEA.